The next 3 T cell receptor beta chains were all read from a single sample in a study of CD8 T cells in ankylosing spondylitis. TCRdb used MiXCR to reprocess the 5' RACE reads, holding one entry per CDR3 protein. The sample lists 200,000 to 250,000 distinct CDR3 sequences, 10% occurring once. Sequenced: blood, either unsorted or a sorted T cell fraction (not recorded which). These receptors all come from a male donor with ankylosing spondylitis or in good health (not recorded which).

This clonotype was observed a handful of times. The V call is TRBV30, the J call TRBJ1-3, with no clear D. The CDR3 runs 14 residues. Germline CDR1 reads GTSNPN; CDR2 reads SVGIG (reference sequence). Trimming removed 0 bases from V and 4 bases from J, with 10 bases in between. CDR3 sequence: CAWSVEPEGNTIYF. For the CDR3, the DNA is TGTGCCTGGAGTGTTGAACCGGAGGGAAACACCATATATTTT.

The CDR3 bases are TGCGCCAGCAGCTTGGCCCCGCAGGTCACTGAAGCTTTCTTT. It specifies CASSLAPQVTEAFF. J is TRBJ1-1 and V is TRBV5-1; D remains unclear. Per the germline V gene, CDR1 is SGHRS and CDR2 is YFSETQ. The CDR3 consists of 14 residues. V was trimmed by 0 bases and J by 4 bases, leaving 10 bases between them.

In this sample, this clonotype turned up many times. The gene calls are TRBV12-3 or TRBV12-4 and TRBJ2-1; 10 nucleotides agree with TRBD2. The length of the CDR3 is 15 residues. V shed 3 bases and J 7 bases; nucleotides not matched to a gene: 6. CDR3 amino acids: CASSFRPSGGNEQFF. CDR3 nucleotide sequence: TGTGCCAGCAGTTTCAGGCCTAGCGGGGGTAATGAGCAGTTCTTC.